This entry is about one TCR beta chain. This clonotype has only a few counts. Its antigen specificity is not known. It has no much larger one-base neighbor in the sample; base qualities were not kept. The data are from a study of T cells after yellow fever vaccination (dated by TCRdb to the late 2010s). About the investigation overall: The SMART-Seq v4 Ultra Low Input RNA kit was used to prepare libraries from fractions with low cell numbers. To follow T-cell clones before and after primary and booster YFV17D yellow fever vaccination, bulk TCR alpha and beta repertoires were sequenced over time. Two healthy male donors made up the cohort, one aged 18 to 30 years and the other aged 30 to 39 years. Blood was collected at multiple timepoints before and after primary and secondary immunization, and bulk PBMC replicates and cell subsets were isolated.

On the study overall, not on this receptor specifically: The study included only a couple of donors, which limits how far the findings can be generalized. A small share of clonotypes was detected in both CD4 and CD8 compartments, with the overlap likely arising from convergent recombination. The secondary T-cell response was found to be weaker but faster than the primary response, with a peak reached on day 5 rather than on day 15. Because abundant contaminating clonotypes from the bulk population could be contained in FACS-sorted repertoires, computational filtering was required. Most clones expanded after primary vaccination were re-detected after the booster (96% of CD4 and around 86% of CD8), suggesting broad memory maintenance.

Synthesis of TCR cDNA relied on 5'RACE template switching, a step that introduced a universal primer site along with unique molecular identifiers. Priming for cDNA synthesis came from both the TCR alpha and TCR beta constant segments. Libraries were amplified in two PCR steps, with sample barcodes and sequencing adapters added in the second step. Sequencing of libraries was performed on Illumina HiSeq 2500 (2x100 bp) or NovaSeq (2x150 bp). The paper's data handling went like this. Demultiplexing of reads and collapsing into UMI consensus sequences were performed with MIGEC, and V(D)J alignment was carried out with MiXCR. Clonotypes responding to the vaccine were identified with edgeR on replicate PBMC samples, with the criteria of FDR below 0.01 and a log2 fold change above 5 up to day 15. Bulk clonotypes were assigned CD4 or CD8 identity according to which sequenced CD4 or CD8 repertoire held them at higher abundance. In TCRdb, the public reads were trimmed at Q25 with fastp and aligned with MiXCR, with productive beta chains retained. Each record represents a unique CDR3 protein, reported with the most common genes and DNA among its rows. In this record, the V and J calls reflect TCRdb's handling and not the investigators' own analysis. The sample yields approximately 600,000 distinct CDR3 sequences; 12% were counted once. The ten largest clones represent more than 12% of the sample.

This sample's treatment or condition label indicates: live attenuated yellow fever vaccine strain. At each blood-draw timepoint, two biological replicates of bulk PBMCs were obtained. PBMCs were isolated from peripheral blood using a standard Ficoll-Paque protocol. RNA was extracted with TriZol from bulk PBMCs, CD4 and CD8 fractions, and dextramer-positive and dextramer-negative fractions. The sequenced sample was PBMCs, obtained on the day of the yellow fever booster vaccination. This TCR was recovered from a man in his thirties or forties who received the YFV17D yellow fever vaccine.

CDR3 loop: CASSVQGARGTEAFF. The DNA sequence is TGTGCCAGTAGTGTCCAGGGGGCGCGGGGCACTGAAGCTTTCTTT. The chain is made from TRBV19 and TRBJ1-1, with 8 junctional bases fitting TRBD1. Ends trimmed: V by 5 bases, J by 4 bases; bases unmatched to a gene: 9. There are 15 amino acids in the CDR3, from cysteine to phenylalanine inclusive. Just CDR3 DNA is preserved here, 45 bases in frame from base 1. According to the germline V gene (reference sequence), CDR1 reads LNHDA and CDR2 reads SQIVND.